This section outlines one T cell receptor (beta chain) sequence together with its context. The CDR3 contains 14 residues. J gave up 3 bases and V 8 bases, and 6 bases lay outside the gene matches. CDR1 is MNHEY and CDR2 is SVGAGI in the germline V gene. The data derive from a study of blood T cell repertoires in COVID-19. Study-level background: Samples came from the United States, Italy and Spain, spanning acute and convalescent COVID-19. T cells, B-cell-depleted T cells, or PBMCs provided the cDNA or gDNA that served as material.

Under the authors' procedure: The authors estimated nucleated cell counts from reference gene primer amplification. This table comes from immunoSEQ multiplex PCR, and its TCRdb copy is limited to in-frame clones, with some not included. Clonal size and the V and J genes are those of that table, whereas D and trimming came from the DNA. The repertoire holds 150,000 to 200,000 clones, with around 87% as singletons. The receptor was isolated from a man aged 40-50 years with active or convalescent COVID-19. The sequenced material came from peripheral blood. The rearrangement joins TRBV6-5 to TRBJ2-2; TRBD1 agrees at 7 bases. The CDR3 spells CASQRQGDTGELFF. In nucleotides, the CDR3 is TGTGCCAGCCAGAGACAGGGCGACACCGGGGAGCTGTTTTTT.